One and the same sample provided the 7 T cell receptor beta chains below, sequenced in a study of blood T cell repertoires in COVID-19 (dated by TCRdb to the early 2020s). Library method: the immunoSEQ multiplex PCR assay. TCRdb re-hosts the immuneACCESS table, in-frame sequences only. Its copies lack some clones; in the studies checked, an unresolved V gene accounts for under half of them, and the cause for the rest is not known. This sample gives roughly 200,000 clones in total; about 91% of them show up just once. The top ten hold over 9% of the sample. The sequencing sample was made of PBMCs or T cells enriched from blood (not recorded which). Every receptor here comes from a man between 18 and 29 years old with acute COVID-19.

This chain joins TRBV7-8 and TRBJ1-2, with D possibly being TRBD1 (6 bases). The CDR3 spans 16 residues. Trimming took off 4 bases at V and 0 bases at J, with 15 bases between the two ends. Per the germline V gene, CDR1 is SGHVS and CDR2 is FQNEAQ. The CDR3 protein is CASSSALDRTNYGYTF. DNA of the CDR3: TGTGCCAGCAGCTCCGCCTTGGACAGAACTAACTATGGCTACACCTTC.

The genes are TRBV11-2 and TRBJ1-1; D is undetermined. V lost 0 bases and J 4 bases, leaving 6 bases between the germline ends. The length of the CDR3 is 13 residues. CDR1 is SGHAT, CDR2 FQNNGV, per germline. This chain's CDR3 is CASSLDRGTEAFF. The CDR3 region has the DNA TGTGCCAGCAGCTTAGACCGGGGCACTGAAGCTTTCTTT.

The chain uses TRBV7-9 and TRBJ1-5, with TRBD1 identical over 7 bases. Germline CDR1 is SEHNR and CDR2 is FQNEAQ (reference sequence). Germline trimming cut 5 bases from V and 6 bases from J; bases unmatched to any gene: 7. There are 14 residues in the CDR3. The CDR3 DNA reads as TGTGCCAGCAGCATCGACAGGGTGGGTCAGCCCCAGCATTTT. It codes for CASSIDRVGQPQHF.

The chain employs TRBV28 and TRBJ2-1; no clear D. Trimming took 5 bases from V and 7 from J, leaving 27 bases between them. The germline CDR1 and CDR2 sequences are MDHEN and SYDVKM. The CDR3 length is 18 residues. CDR3 bases: TGTGCCAGCAGTCTGCCCTCAAGGTCTCCCGGGTTGCGGAATGAGCAGTTCTTC. Protein product: CASSLPSRSPGLRNEQFF.

V is TRBV27 and J is TRBJ2-1; the match to TRBD1 covers 9 bases. V shed 5 bases and J 8 bases; nucleotides not matched to a gene: 10. The CDR3 length is 15 residues. Germline lookup yields CDR1 MNHEY and CDR2 SMNVEV (reference sequence). DNA of the CDR3: TGTGCCAGCAGTCAGCGGACAGGGGTTCGTGATGAGCAGTTCTTC. Its protein is CASSQRTGVRDEQFF.

J is TRBJ1-1 and V is TRBV28, with unresolved D. Trimming removed 5 bases at V and 1 base at J, with 8 bases between. Germline loops: CDR1 MDHEN, CDR2 SYDVKM. The CDR3 loop spans 13 amino acids. The CDR3 here is CASSPGTNTEAFF. DNA of the CDR3: TGTGCCAGCAGTCCGGGAACGAACACTGAAGCTTTCTTT.

The rearrangement uses TRBV19 and TRBJ1-2; 10 bases line up with TRBD1. Germline loops: CDR1 LNHDA, CDR2 SQIVND (reference sequence). The ends lost 6 bases at V and 6 bases at J; junction bases unmatched: 4. CDR3 length equals 13 residues. CDR3 in amino acids: CASRGTGVDGYTF. CDR3 DNA: TGTGCCAGTAGAGGGACAGGGGTGGATGGCTACACCTTC. Looking up the rest from reference TRBV19 and TRBJ1-2 gives the full variable domain: DGGITQSPKYLFRKEGQNVTLSCEQNLNHDAMYWYRQDPGQGLRLIYYSQIVNDFQKGDIAEGYSVSREKKESFPLTVTSAQKNPTAFYLCASRGTGVDGYTFGSGTRLTVV.